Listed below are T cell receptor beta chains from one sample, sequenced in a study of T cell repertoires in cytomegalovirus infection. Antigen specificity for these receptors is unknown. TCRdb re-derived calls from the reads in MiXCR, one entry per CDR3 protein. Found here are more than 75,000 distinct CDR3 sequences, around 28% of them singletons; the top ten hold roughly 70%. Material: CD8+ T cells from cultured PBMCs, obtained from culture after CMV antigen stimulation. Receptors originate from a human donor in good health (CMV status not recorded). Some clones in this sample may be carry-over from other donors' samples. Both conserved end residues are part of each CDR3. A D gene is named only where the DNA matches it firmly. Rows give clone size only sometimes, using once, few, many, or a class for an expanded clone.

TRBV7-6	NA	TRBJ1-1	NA	TGTGCCAGCAGCCCAGGAACGATTGAAGCTTTCTTT	CASSPGTIEAFF
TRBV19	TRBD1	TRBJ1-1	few	TGTGCCAGTGGACTTCTTCTTCAGGGGGTCGCGACTGAAGCTTTCTTT	CASGLLLQGVATEAFF
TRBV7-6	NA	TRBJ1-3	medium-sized	TGTGCCAGCAGCTCAATACCTGGGGGGCCCACTTCTGGAAACACCATATATTTT	CASSSIPGGPTSGNTIYF
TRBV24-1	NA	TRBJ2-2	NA	TGTGCCACCTCGGACCCCAACACCGGGGAGCTGTTTTTT	CATSDPNTGELFF
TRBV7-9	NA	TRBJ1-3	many	TGTGCCAGCAGCACCAGGGTGGGGGCTGGAAACACCATATATTTT	CASSTRVGAGNTIYF
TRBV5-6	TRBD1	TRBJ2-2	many	TGTGCCAGCAGCCCCGACAGGGGTCGGCCAACCGGGGAGCTGTTTTTT	CASSPDRGRPTGELFF
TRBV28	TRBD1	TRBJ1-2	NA	TGTGCCAGCAGTGCCCCGGGACAGGGGGACTATGGCTACACCTTC	CASSAPGQGDYGYTF
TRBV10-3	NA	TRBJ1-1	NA	TGTGCCATCAGCGAGGTCCCAGGGGATACGAACACTGAAGCTTTCTTT	CAISEVPGDTNTEAFF
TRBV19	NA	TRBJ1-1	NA	TGTGCCAGTATTGGGGAACTCCACACTGAAGCTTTCTTT	CASIGELHTEAFF
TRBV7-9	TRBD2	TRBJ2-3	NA	TGTGCCAGCAGCCGCATGGCGGGGGACACAGATACGCAGTATTTT	CASSRMAGDTDTQYF
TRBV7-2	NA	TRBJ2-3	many	TGTGCCAGCAGCTTATCGGTGCGGGTGACCACAGATACGCAGTATTTT	CASSLSVRVTTDTQYF
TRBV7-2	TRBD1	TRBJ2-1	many	TGTGCCAGCAGCATTGACAGGGTGGTGAATGAGCAGTTCTTC	CASSIDRVVNEQFF
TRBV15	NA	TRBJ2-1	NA	TGTGCCACCAGCAGAGAGGCAGGGACAAACAATGAGCAGTTCTTC	CATSREAGTNNEQFF
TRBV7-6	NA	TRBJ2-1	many	TGTGCCAGCAGCTCCGGGCTATCAAACAATGAGCAGTTCTTC	CASSSGLSNNEQFF
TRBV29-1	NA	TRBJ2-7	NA	TGCAGCGTCGTCAGACCCTTGGACTACGAGCAGTACTTC	CSVVRPLDYEQYF
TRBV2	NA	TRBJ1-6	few	TGTGCCAGCAGTGAGAGTACAGGGCCCTATGGGTCACCCCTCCACTTT	CASSESTGPYGSPLHF
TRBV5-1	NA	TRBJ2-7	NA	TGCGCCAGCAGCTTGGACCCGACGCCCTCCCCCTACGAGCAGTACTTC	CASSLDPTPSPYEQYF
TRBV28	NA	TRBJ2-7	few	TGTGCCAGCAGTCCTGCCGCGGTAGCGGCTACCTACGAGCAGTACTTC	CASSPAAVAATYEQYF
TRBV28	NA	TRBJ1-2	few	TGTGCCAGCAGTCCCCCCGACCAGGGATTGTACTATGGCTACACCTTC	CASSPPDQGLYYGYTF
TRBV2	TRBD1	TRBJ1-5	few	TGTGCCAGCAGTGAGACAGGGGGTATCTATCAGCCCCAGCATTTT	CASSETGGIYQPQHF
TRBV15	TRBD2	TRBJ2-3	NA	TGTGCCACCAGCACCGGGACTACTCCAGATACGCAGTATTTT	CATSTGTTPDTQYF
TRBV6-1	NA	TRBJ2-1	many	TGTGCCAGCAGTGGGAGGGGGGGCTCCTACAATGAGCAGTTCTTC	CASSGRGGSYNEQFF
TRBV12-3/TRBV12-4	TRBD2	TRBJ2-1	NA	TGTGCCAGCAGTTTACTCGGGGGGACCCATGAGCAGTTCTTC	CASSLLGGTHEQFF
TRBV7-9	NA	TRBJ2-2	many	TGTGCCAGCAGTTCCAGACAGGATACGAACACCGGGGAGCTGTTTTTT	CASSSRQDTNTGELFF
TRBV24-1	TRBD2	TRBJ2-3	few	TGTGCCACCAGTGATTTGACCGGGACTAGCGGGGCAGCCTCCACAGATACGCAGTATTTT	CATSDLTGTSGAASTDTQYF
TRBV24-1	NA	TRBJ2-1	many	TGTGCCACCAGTGATTTGATTGAGCAGTTCTTC	CATSDLIEQFF
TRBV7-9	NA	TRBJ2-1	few	TGTGCCAGCGAAGGCACAGTGGATGAGCAGTTCTTC	CASEGTVDEQFF
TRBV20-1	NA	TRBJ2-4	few	TGCAGTGCTAGGGACGACCAGAAAAACATTCAGTACTTC	CSARDDQKNIQYF
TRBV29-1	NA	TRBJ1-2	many	TGCAGCGTTGAAGATAGAAGGGACTCGGGCTATGGCTACACCTTC	CSVEDRRDSGYGYTF
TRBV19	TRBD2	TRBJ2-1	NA	TGTGCCAGTAGCGTTGGGACTAGCGGATACAATGAGCAGTTCTTC	CASSVGTSGYNEQFF
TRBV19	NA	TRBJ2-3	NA	TGTGCCAGTAGTATAACGGCTAGCACAGATACGCAGTATTTT	CASSITASTDTQYF
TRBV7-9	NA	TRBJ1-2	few	TGTGCCAGCAGCGGGGCTAGAGGCCCTAACTATGGCTACACCTTC	CASSGARGPNYGYTF
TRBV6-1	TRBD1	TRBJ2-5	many	TGTGCCAGCCGGGACAGCACGCAAGAGACCCAGTACTTC	CASRDSTQETQYF
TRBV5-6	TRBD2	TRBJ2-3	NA	TGTGCCAGCAGCTTGACGGCTAGCGGGGCTAGCACAGATACGCAGTATTTT	CASSLTASGASTDTQYF
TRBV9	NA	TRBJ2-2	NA	TGTGCCAGCAGCGTAGGGGGGGCGGACACCGGGGAGCTGTTTTTT	CASSVGGADTGELFF
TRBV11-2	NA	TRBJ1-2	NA	TGTGCCAGCAGCAAAGGGACTGGAGGCTACACCTTC	CASSKGTGGYTF
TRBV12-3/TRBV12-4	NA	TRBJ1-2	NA	TGTGCCAGCAGTTTAGACAGGTCCCCACTGGGCTATGGCTACACCTTC	CASSLDRSPLGYGYTF
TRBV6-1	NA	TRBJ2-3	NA	TGTGCCAGCAGGACTGAGGCTACCAGGGGAGAAGGCACAGATACGCAGTATTTT	CASRTEATRGEGTDTQYF
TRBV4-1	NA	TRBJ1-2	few	TGCGCCAGCAGCCAAGAATGGGCAGGTCCTCACTATGGCTACACCTTC	CASSQEWAGPHYGYTF
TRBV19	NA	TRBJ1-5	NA	TGTGCCAGTAGTATGGGGGAGAGAAGCAATCAGCCCCAGCATTTT	CASSMGERSNQPQHF
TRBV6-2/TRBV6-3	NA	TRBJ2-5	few	TGTGCCAGCAGTTTCCCGGGACGGAAAGAGACCCAGTACTTC	CASSFPGRKETQYF
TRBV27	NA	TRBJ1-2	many	TGTGCCAGCATGCCCGCTAGGGGCGGTTGGTATGGCTACACCTTC	CASMPARGGWYGYTF
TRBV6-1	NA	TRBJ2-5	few	TGTGCCAGCAGTTCTTACCCGGGACCCACCCAAGAGACCCAGTACTTC	CASSSYPGPTQETQYF
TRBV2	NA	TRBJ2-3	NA	TGTGCCAGCAGTGAAGGAGGGGCCCCACTGGATACGCAGTATTTT	CASSEGGAPLDTQYF
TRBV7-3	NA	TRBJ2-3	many	TGTGCCAGCAGCCCACTACTAGGGGGGGCAGATACGCAGTATTTT	CASSPLLGGADTQYF